The rows below give T cell receptor beta chains drawn from one sample of a study of cytomegalovirus exposure and HLA in healthy donors. Measured with immunoSEQ multiplex PCR; TCRdb has only the in-frame clones, and not every one. The sample holds 95,000 to 150,000 clones, 65% to 85% seen once. The sequenced material came from PBMCs. The source is a man in his late teens or twenties in good health and CMV-seropositive. Both conserved end residues are part of each CDR3. A D gene is named only where the DNA matches it firmly. Some rows have no size entry. The others give once, few or many, or a class for an expanded clone.

. | TRBJ2-1 | . | TRBV5-1 | CASSFGESEQFF | TGCGCCAGCAGCTTCGGAGAATCCGAGCAGTTCTTC
. | TRBJ1-1 | few | TRBV2 | CAGREGGTEAFF | TGTGCCGGCAGGGAGGGTGGCACTGAAGCTTTCTTT
TRBD1 | TRBJ2-3 | . | TRBV7-6 | CASSLQGASTDTQYF | TGTGCCAGCAGCCTACAGGGGGCTAGCACAGATACGCAGTATTTT
. | TRBJ2-7 | . | TRBV6-5 | CASSYSNPRVSYEQYF | TGTGCCAGCAGTTACTCGAACCCCAGGGTTTCCTACGAGCAGTACTTC
TRBD2 | TRBJ2-1 | . | TRBV6-1 | CASSEGVASGGYEQFF | TGTGCCAGCAGTGAAGGGGTTGCTAGCGGGGGGTATGAGCAGTTCTTC
. | TRBJ2-5 | . | TRBV5-1 | CASSLSLAQYQETQYF | TGCGCCAGCAGCTTGAGTCTAGCCCAGTACCAAGAGACCCAGTACTTC
. | TRBJ2-3 | . | TRBV9 | CASSVSGSNTDTQYF | TGTGCCAGCAGCGTTTCCGGGTCAAACACAGATACGCAGTATTTT
TRBD1 | TRBJ2-1 | . | TRBV7-9 | CASFRDRDEQFF | TGTGCCAGCTTTCGGGACAGGGATGAGCAGTTCTTC
. | TRBJ2-5 | . | TRBV5-1 | CASSSTGAGETQYF | TGCGCCAGCAGCTCGACAGGTGCTGGGGAGACCCAGTACTTC
TRBD1 | TRBJ1-2 | . | TRBV18 | CASSLGQRASLYTF | TGTGCCAGCTCGTTGGGACAGAGGGCCTCACTCTACACCTTC
. | TRBJ2-7 | . | TRBV23-1 | CASTQTRSDRGEQYF | TGCGCCAGCACCCAAACCCGGAGCGACCGAGGAGAGCAGTACTTC
. | TRBJ1-3 | . | TRBV5-5 | CASSFTGGTGNTIYF | TGTGCCAGCAGCTTCACCGGGGGGACTGGAAACACCATATATTTT
. | TRBJ2-7 | . | TRBV4-2 | CASSQDKGYEQYF | TGTGCCAGCAGCCAAGATAAGGGGTACGAGCAGTACTTC
TRBD1 | TRBJ2-1 | . | TRBV11-2 | CASTGTVDNEQFF | TGTGCCAGCACCGGGACAGTAGACAATGAGCAGTTCTTC
TRBD1 | TRBJ2-2 | once | TRBV19 | CASSRDRATGELFF | TGTGCCAGTAGCCGGGACAGGGCGACCGGGGAGCTGTTTTTT
TRBD1 | TRBJ1-4 | . | TRBV18 | CASSPTGYESEKLFF | TGTGCCAGCTCACCGACAGGGTATGAGAGTGAAAAACTGTTTTTT
. | TRBJ1-6 | few | TRBV18 | CASSPQGGLNSPLHF | TGTGCCAGCTCACCCCAGGGTGGGCTTAATTCACCCCTCCACTTT
. | TRBJ1-6 | few | TRBV21-1 | CASSKAGTGGRNSPLHF | TGTGCCAGCAGCAAAGCGGGGACAGGGGGCAGGAATTCACCCCTCCACTTT
. | TRBJ1-2 | . | TRBV30 | CAGEKGVGYTF | TGTGCCGGAGAGAAAGGGGTCGGCTACACCTTC
. | TRBJ2-7 | few | TRBV19 | CASTPSEERGEQYF | TGTGCCAGTACCCCCTCGGAGGAACGGGGCGAGCAGTACTTC
. | TRBJ2-2 | . | TRBV9 | CASSVEVSWPGELFF | TGTGCCAGCAGCGTAGAAGTGTCCTGGCCCGGGGAGCTGTTTTTT
TRBD1 | TRBJ2-7 | . | TRBV6-1 | CASSADRGKKTLYEQYF | TGTGCCAGCAGTGCAGACAGGGGGAAAAAGACCTTATACGAGCAGTACTTC
. | TRBJ2-5 | . | TRBV18 | CASSPQMQETQYF | TGTGCCAGCTCACCCCAAATGCAAGAGACCCAGTACTTC
. | TRBJ2-7 | . | TRBV7-8 | CASSSSDYEQYF | TGTGCCAGCAGCTCTAGTGATTACGAGCAGTACTTC
. | TRBJ1-2 | . | TRBV27 | CASSTDRNYGYTF | TGTGCCAGCAGCACGGACAGAAACTATGGCTACACCTTC
TRBD1 | TRBJ1-1 | few | TRBV6-6 | CASSSPTGMNTEAFF | TGTGCCAGCAGTTCTCCGACAGGGATGAACACTGAAGCTTTCTTT
. | TRBJ1-4 | . | TRBV19 | CASRYTENEKLFF | TGTGCCAGTAGGTATACAGAAAATGAAAAACTGTTTTTT
. | TRBJ2-5 | . | TRBV19 | CASAPSDVETQYF | TGTGCCAGTGCCCCTAGCGATGTAGAGACCCAGTACTTC
. | TRBJ2-1 | . | TRBV7-8 | CASSLAGGQQFF | TGTGCCAGCAGCTTAGCGGGGGGTCAGCAGTTCTTC
. | TRBJ2-3 | once | TRBV2 | CASSVEQGGTDTQYF | TGTGCCAGCAGTGTAGAACAGGGGGGGACAGATACGCAGTATTTT
. | TRBJ2-3 | . | TRBV30 | CAWSRIRGNTDTQYF | TGTGCCTGGAGTCGAATCAGGGGTAACACAGATACGCAGTATTTT